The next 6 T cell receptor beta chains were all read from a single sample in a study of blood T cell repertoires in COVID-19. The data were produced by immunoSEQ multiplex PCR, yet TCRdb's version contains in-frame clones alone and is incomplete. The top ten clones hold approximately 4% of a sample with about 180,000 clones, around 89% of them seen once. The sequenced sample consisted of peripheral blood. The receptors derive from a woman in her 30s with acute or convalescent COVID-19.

The CDR3 sequence: CASSDRSPVFDQPQHF. Here the CDR3 DNA reads TGTGCCAGCAGTGATAGGAGCCCAGTGTTTGATCAGCCCCAGCATTTT. The chain is built from TRBV2 and TRBJ1-5, with D uncertain. Trimming took 3 bases from V and 5 from J, leaving 17 bases between them. This CDR3 has 16 residues. CDR1 is SNHLY and CDR2 is FYNNEI in the germline V gene.

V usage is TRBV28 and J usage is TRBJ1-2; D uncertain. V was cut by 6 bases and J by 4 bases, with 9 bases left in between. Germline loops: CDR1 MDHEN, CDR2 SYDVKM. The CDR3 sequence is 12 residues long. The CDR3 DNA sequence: TGTGCCAGCAGGAGGCAAAGCTATGGCTACACCTTC. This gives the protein CASRRQSYGYTF.

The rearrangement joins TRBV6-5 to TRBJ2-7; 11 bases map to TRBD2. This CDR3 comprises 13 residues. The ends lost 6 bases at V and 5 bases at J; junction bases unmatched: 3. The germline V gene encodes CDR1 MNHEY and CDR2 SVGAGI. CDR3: CASSLGLADEQYF. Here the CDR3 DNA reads TGTGCCAGCAGCCTGGGACTAGCGGACGAGCAGTACTTC.

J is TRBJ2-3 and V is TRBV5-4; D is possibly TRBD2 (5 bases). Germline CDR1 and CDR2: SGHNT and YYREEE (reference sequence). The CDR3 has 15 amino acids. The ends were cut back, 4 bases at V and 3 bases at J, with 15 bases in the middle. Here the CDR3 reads CASSRTGWKTDTQYF. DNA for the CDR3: TGTGCCAGCAGCCGGACTGGATGGAAAACAGATACGCAGTATTTT.

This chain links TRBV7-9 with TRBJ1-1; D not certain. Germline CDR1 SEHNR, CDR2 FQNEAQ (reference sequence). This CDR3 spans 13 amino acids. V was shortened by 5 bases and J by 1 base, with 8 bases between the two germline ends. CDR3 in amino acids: CASSRAGNTEAFF. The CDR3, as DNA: TGTGCCAGCAGCCGCGCCGGGAACACTGAAGCTTTCTTT.

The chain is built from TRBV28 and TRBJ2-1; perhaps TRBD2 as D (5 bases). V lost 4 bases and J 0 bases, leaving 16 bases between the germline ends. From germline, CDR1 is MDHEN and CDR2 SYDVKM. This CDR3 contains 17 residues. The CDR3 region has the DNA TGTGCCAGCAGTTCACCCATAGCGAAGAGCTCCTACAATGAGCAGTTCTTC. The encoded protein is CASSSPIAKSSYNEQFF.